This note documents a single T cell receptor beta chain sequence. Only one count was recorded for this clone. The antigen it binds to is not known. It has no much larger one-base neighbor in the sample; base qualities were not kept. Libraries came from the immunoSEQ multiplex PCR assay. For the multiplex PCR, a mixture combining 60 forward primers for TCR Vbeta segments and 13 reverse primers for TCR Jbeta segments was used. Amplification of the CDR3 region of rearranged TCR beta genes was performed with a multiplex PCR assay on genomic DNA. The amplified TCR beta libraries were sequenced on the Illumina HiSeq System as 87-base-pair reads. In the paper's pipeline: Across the 500 to 750 repertoires, a later analysis counted roughly 77 million unique TCR beta chains, roughly 11 million of which were shared by at least two donors. Raw reads were error-corrected and collapsed into unique sequences with a nearest-neighbor algorithm that merged closely related sequences to remove PCR and sequencing errors. CDR3 sequences were aligned to IMGT reference sequences to assign V, D and J gene segments. For a sequence to be retained, a match of at least six nucleotides to both a V gene segment and a J gene segment was required. Rearrangements were called productive when the CDR3 lacked stop codons and stayed in frame with V and J; all others were non-productive. Following IMGT convention, CDR3 was defined as the stretch from the second conserved V-encoded cysteine up to the conserved J-encoded phenylalanine. The earlier analysis of approximately 500 of the donors excluded sequences that lacked an unambiguous match to a single V gene segment. In an earlier analysis of a few hundred of the donors, V segments were called functional above 56.7% productive rearrangements and were called segregating when the between-donor standard deviation exceeded 5%. A statistical classification framework was developed to diagnose cytomegalovirus status using the catalog of TCR beta chain sequences. V and J gene assignment, in a later analysis, came from comparing TCR nucleotide sequences with IMGT/GENE-DB human TR gene sequences. A later analysis assigned CDR3 sequences and most-parsimonious VDJ recombination scenarios with the TCRdist pipeline. In a later analysis, each TCR beta chain was defined by its CDR3 amino acid sequence together with its V-gene family, and reads lacking a unique V-gene family were excluded. A later analysis removed 550 to 700 highly shared, low-generation-probability nucleotide sequences to deal with suspected cross-contamination and a sequencing artifact. A later analysis calculated a clonal expansion index for each public chain from normalized within-repertoire ranks of inferred template counts. In a later analysis, generation probabilities were computed using a VDJ recombination model fitted to out-of-frame rearrangements, and the results were checked against IGoR. In a later analysis, TCR-TCR, TCR-HLA and TCR-CMV co-occurrence was scored with hypergeometric tests, and a repertoire-size bias correction was applied to TCR pairs. In a later analysis, false discovery rates were estimated by permuting HLA or CMV assignments 20 times. In a later analysis, co-occurring TCRs were grouped with DBSCAN, and TCRdist sequence similarity was added when clustering was performed within HLA-allele-positive subsets. Co-occurrence clustering excluded repertoires with fewer than 30,000 or more than 120,000 public chains, plus five with anomalous nucleotide sharing. The table comes from immuneACCESS by way of TCRdb, which keeps in-frame sequences with V and J called. Part of the clones is missing from these tables; in studies checked, under half for an unresolved V gene and the rest for unknown reasons. The V and J calls and clone size come from that table; D and trimming were worked out from the DNA. The sample table shows 140,000 or so clones, and 75% to 80% are seen once. Together, the top ten hold 1.7% of the sample.

The cohort comprised fewer than 700 healthy bone marrow donors. At the time of sampling, all cohort members were nominally healthy, though unrecorded immune exposures were likely present. The donor was CMV seronegative and was included in the group of a few hundred seronegative cohort members. A peripheral blood sample was provided by each donor, and peripheral blood mononuclear cells were used for TCR beta sequencing. Genomic DNA extraction from the blood cell samples was performed with the Qiagen DNeasy Blood Extraction Kit. This entry is derived from a study of cytomegalovirus exposure and HLA in healthy donors (TCRdb year 2017). Describing the broader study: In an earlier analysis of some 610 of the donors, roughly 300 Gb of sequence data and about 110 million unique TCR beta sequences from about 190 million T cells were reported. Roughly 290 gigabases of sequencing data and approximately 92 million unique TCR sequences made up an early release that covered roughly 670 HLA-typed donors. Of the approximately 400 genotyped donors, approximately 81% were placed in the genetic ancestry cluster associated with self-reported Caucasian donors. The study aimed to test whether signatures of past pathogen exposure could be identified by cataloging public T cell receptors. The T cell repertoires of under 750 subjects were profiled by immunosequencing and related to cytomegalovirus serostatus. Along with the roughly 700-subject first cohort, a separate validation cohort of 120 different subjects was used. To predict cytomegalovirus infection status, the study combined high-throughput TCR immunosequencing, statistical association of individual TCRs with disease status, and machine learning. In a later analysis, previously published TCR beta repertoires from 666 donors were re-analyzed and high-resolution HLA genotyping was added so that TCR occurrence patterns could be studied. Rather than drawing on any new phenotypic data, the later analysis identified candidate immune exposures from TCR beta sequences and the way those sequences occurred across donors. In an earlier analysis of 500 to 650 of the donors, high-throughput TCR beta sequencing was used to judge whether each TCR beta V gene segment behaved as functional or pseudogenic. Donor age, sex, ethnicity and CMV serostatus were compiled alongside the repertoire data. In a later genetic analysis, genome-wide SNP genotypes for 398 of the 666 donors were used, and that subset was treated as a discovery cohort. All discovery cohort repertoires had been generated using a single sequencing platform. Class I and class II HLA loci were covered by the typing at four-digit resolution. The number of donors typed differed by locus, with roughly 620-630 for A, B, C, DRB1 and DQB1, around 500 for DQA1, approximately 580 for DPA1, and about 450 for DPB1. Four to six DR-DQ haplotypes were handled as single units for association and clustering, since linkage in the cohort was strong. Among around 400 genotyped donors of the cohort, an average of about 240,000 unique TCR beta nucleotide sequences was sequenced per donor, of which 15% to 20% were non-productive.

Study-wide conclusions, independent of this receptor: A cluster of highly shared sequence variants was judged likely to represent a technical artifact of the sequencing pipeline. For the cohort, immune exposure information was limited to CMV serostatus. Most CMV-associated TCR beta chains appeared to be HLA-restricted in a later analysis, and the HLA associations seemed to be driven largely by CMV exposure. The cohort was sequenced for TCR beta chains only, and without alpha or paired-chain data the features that could be detected were limited. The classifier was reported to diagnose cytomegalovirus status with high specificity and sensitivity in both the original and validation cohorts. Several of the top co-occurrence clusters appeared to be linked to parvovirus B19, influenza, CMV and Epstein-Barr virus, according to a later analysis. Because the 87-base-pair reads could not distinguish some IMGT-functional V segments, including TRBV6-2 and TRBV6-3, those segments were excluded. A further reported finding was that TCR beta sequences accurately predicted the HLA-A and HLA-B alleles for most subjects in the first cohort. An association between a missense DCLRE1C variant and V-gene and J-gene trimming of TCR beta chains was found in a later genetic analysis and replicated in an independent cohort. In a later analysis, around 17,000 TCR beta sequences were associated with specific HLA alleles at a false discovery rate of 0.05. The presence/absence analyses assumed that sequencing depth was roughly uniform across donors, and that assumption may not be true. Some 16 rarely observed V segments, including chromosome 9 orphons, were excluded from the earlier analysis of just under 600 of the donors because counts were too low. Linkage disequilibrium might explain the correlated functional status among segregating V segments, but an unknown experimental factor could not be ruled out. A later genetic analysis reported fewer N-insertions in productive TCRs among donors in an Asian-associated ancestry cluster than the approximately 700-donor mean. The authors suggested that the approach could potentially be generalized to other disease states and immunological phenotypes. Strong co-occurrence of HLA alleles, especially DR and DQ, made assigning TCR associations to individual alleles difficult. According to a later analysis, TCR association rates differed among HLA loci, with DRB1 alleles showing the most associated TCRs and HLA-C alleles showing the fewest. An earlier analysis of several hundred of the donors showed that most TCR beta V segments appeared in productive rearrangements either about 87% or about 30% of the time, which broadly matched IMGT annotations. A later analysis found that HLA-associated TCR beta chains were more clonally expanded and had lower generation probabilities than equally common non-associated chains. In vitro tests confirmed that three of the cytomegalovirus-associated TCR beta chains recognize cytomegalovirus antigens. Because some donors lacked HLA typing at each locus, the association tests relied only on the typed subset. In the study, around 150 TCR beta chains were listed as associated with cytomegalovirus. Most TCR sequences were seen in very few donors, while some public TCRs were found in many individuals.

The germline V gene (reference sequence) sets CDR1 to MNHEY and CDR2 to SMNVEV. V gives up 3 bases and J gives up 5 bases, and the segment between their germline ends measures 17 bases. From its cysteine to its phenylalanine, the CDR3 spans 15 amino acids. Just CDR3 DNA is preserved here, 45 bases in frame from base 1. The specimen sequenced was PBMCs. The TCR was taken from a woman under 40 in good health and CMV-seronegative. This sequence uses TRBV27 and TRBJ2-7, and TRBD2 may be the D gene, going by 6 matching bases. CDR3 loop: CASSFGGLAGHEQYF. The sequenced DNA is TGTGCCAGCAGTTTTGGTGGACTGGCGGGACACGAGCAGTACTTC.